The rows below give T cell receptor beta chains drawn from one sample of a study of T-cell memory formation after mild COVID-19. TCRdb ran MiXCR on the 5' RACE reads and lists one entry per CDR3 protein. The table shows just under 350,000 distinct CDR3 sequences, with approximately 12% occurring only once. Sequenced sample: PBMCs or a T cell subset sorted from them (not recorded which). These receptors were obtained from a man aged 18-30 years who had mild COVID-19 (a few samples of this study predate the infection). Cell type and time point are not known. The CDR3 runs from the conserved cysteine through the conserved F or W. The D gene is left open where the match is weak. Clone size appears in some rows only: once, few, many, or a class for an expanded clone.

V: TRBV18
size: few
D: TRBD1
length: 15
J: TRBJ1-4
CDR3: CASSSITGDGEKLFF
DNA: TGTGCCAGCTCCTCGATCACAGGGGACGGCGAAAAACTGTTTTTT

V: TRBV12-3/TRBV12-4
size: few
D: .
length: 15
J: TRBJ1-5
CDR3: CASSFDGRSNQPQHF
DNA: TGTGCCAGCAGTTTCGACGGACGTAGCAATCAGCCCCAGCATTTT

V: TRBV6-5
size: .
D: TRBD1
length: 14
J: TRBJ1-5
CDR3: CASSSTGNEQPQHF
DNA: TGTGCCAGCAGCTCGACAGGGAACGAACAGCCCCAGCATTTT

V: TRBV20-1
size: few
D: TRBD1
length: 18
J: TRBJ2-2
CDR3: CSARAGAGGRVNTGELFF
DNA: TGCAGTGCTAGAGCTGGGGCAGGGGGCAGGGTGAATACCGGGGAGCTGTTTTTT

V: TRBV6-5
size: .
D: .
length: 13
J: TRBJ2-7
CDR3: CASSRLVSYEQYF
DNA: TGTGCCAGCAGCCGACTAGTCTCCTACGAGCAGTACTTC

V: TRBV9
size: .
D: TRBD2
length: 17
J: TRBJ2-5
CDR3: CASSVGARGGIQETQYF
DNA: TGTGCCAGCAGCGTAGGAGCTCGGGGGGGCATCCAAGAGACCCAGTACTTC

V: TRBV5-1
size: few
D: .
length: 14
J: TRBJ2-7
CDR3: CASSLAPGGDEQYF
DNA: TGCGCCAGCAGCTTGGCCCCGGGTGGCGACGAGCAGTACTTC

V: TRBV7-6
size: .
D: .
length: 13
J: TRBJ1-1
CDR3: CASSSGPRDEAFF
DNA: TGTGCCAGCAGCTCCGGACCACGAGATGAAGCTTTCTTT

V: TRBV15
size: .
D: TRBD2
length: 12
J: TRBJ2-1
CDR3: CATSERGNEQFF
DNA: TGTGCCACCAGCGAGCGGGGGAATGAGCAGTTCTTC

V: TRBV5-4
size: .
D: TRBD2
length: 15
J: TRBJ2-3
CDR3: CATKPLGGIGDTQYF
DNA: TGTGCCACCAAGCCCTTGGGGGGGATCGGAGATACGCAGTATTTT

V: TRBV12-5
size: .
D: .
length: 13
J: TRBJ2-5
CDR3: CASGSWTTETQYF
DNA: TGTGCTAGTGGTTCCTGGACGACGGAGACCCAGTACTTC

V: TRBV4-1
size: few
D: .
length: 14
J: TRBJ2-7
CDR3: CASSQLTGIPEQYF
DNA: TGCGCCAGCAGCCAACTGACGGGGATCCCCGAGCAGTACTTC

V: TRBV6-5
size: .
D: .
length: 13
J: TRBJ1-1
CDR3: CASSYSTNTEAFF
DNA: TGTGCCAGCAGTTACTCAACGAACACTGAAGCTTTCTTT

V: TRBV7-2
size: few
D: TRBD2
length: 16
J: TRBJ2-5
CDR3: CASSTGTSGTQETQYF
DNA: TGTGCCAGCAGCACCGGGACTAGCGGCACCCAAGAGACCCAGTACTTC

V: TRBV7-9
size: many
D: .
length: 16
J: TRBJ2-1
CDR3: CASSLGLGGYYNEQFF
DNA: TGTGCCAGCAGCTTAGGTCTCGGGGGTTACTACAATGAGCAGTTCTTC

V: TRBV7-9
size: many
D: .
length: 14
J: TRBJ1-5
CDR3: CASSLAAGDQPQHF
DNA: TGTGCCAGCAGCTTAGCGGCGGGAGATCAGCCCCAGCATTTT

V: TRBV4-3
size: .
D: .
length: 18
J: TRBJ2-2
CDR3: CASSHITGHPANTGELFF
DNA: TGCGCCAGCAGCCACATCACCGGGCACCCGGCGAACACCGGGGAGCTGTTTTTT

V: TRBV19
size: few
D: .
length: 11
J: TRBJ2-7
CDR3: CASSMLNEQYF
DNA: TGTGCCAGTAGTATGCTAAACGAGCAGTACTTC

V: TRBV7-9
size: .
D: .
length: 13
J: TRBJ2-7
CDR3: CASQDLNTHEQYF
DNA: TGTGCCAGCCAGGACCTAAATACCCACGAGCAGTACTTC

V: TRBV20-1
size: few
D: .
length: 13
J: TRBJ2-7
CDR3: CSAHLRGFGEQYF
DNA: TGCAGTGCTCATCTCAGGGGCTTCGGCGAGCAGTACTTC

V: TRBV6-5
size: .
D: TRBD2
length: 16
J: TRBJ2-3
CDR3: CASSYSSGGLTDTQYF
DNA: TGTGCCAGCAGTTACTCGAGCGGGGGGCTCACAGATACGCAGTATTTT

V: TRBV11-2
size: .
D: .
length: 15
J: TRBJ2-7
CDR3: CASSLVAVGAYEQYF
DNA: TGTGCCAGCAGCTTAGTGGCCGTTGGAGCCTACGAGCAGTACTTC

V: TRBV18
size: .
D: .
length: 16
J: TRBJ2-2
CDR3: CASSPTGVKRTGELFF
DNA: TGTGCCAGCTCACCCACTGGGGTGAAGAGGACCGGGGAGCTGTTTTTT

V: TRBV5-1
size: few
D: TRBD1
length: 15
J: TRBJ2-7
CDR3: CASSSGQVLDLGKYF
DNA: TGCGCCAGCAGCTCAGGACAGGTGTTGGATTTGGGGAAGTACTTC

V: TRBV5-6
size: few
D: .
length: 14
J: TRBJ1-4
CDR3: CASSFRPLVEKLFF
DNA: TGTGCCAGCAGCTTCCGACCTCTTGTAGAAAAACTGTTTTTT

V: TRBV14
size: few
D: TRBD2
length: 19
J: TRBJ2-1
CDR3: CASSSLAGGPPLSYNEQFF
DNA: TGTGCCAGCAGCTCTCTAGCGGGGGGGCCCCCACTCTCCTACAATGAGCAGTTCTTC

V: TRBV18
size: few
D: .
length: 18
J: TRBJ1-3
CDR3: CASSPLGGRGASGNTIYF
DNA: TGTGCCAGCTCACCATTGGGGGGGCGCGGTGCCTCTGGAAACACCATATATTTT

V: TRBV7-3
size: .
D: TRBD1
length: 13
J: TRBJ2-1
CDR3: CASSEQGPYEQFF
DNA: TGTGCCAGCAGCGAACAGGGGCCCTATGAGCAGTTCTTC

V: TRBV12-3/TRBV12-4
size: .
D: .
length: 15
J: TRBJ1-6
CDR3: CASSFLRPRNSPLHF
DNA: TGTGCCAGCAGTTTCCTCAGGCCTCGTAATTCACCCCTCCACTTT

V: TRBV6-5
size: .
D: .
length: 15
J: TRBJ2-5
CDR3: CASSYSISGEETQYF
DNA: TGTGCCAGCAGTTACTCGATATCGGGGGAAGAGACCCAGTACTTC

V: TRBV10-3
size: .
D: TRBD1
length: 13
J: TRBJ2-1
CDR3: CAISTDRGHEQFF
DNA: TGTGCCATCAGTACAGACAGGGGGCATGAGCAGTTCTTC

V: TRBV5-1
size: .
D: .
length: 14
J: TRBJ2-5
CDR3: CASSFWDLGETQYF
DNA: TGCGCCAGCAGCTTTTGGGATCTCGGAGAGACCCAGTACTTC

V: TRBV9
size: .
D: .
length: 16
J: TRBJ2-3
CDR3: CASSVDPGVSTDTQYF
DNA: TGTGCCAGCAGCGTGGATCCGGGGGTTAGCACAGATACGCAGTATTTT

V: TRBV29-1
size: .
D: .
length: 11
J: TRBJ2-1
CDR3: CSSVQDNEQFF
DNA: TGCAGCTCGGTTCAGGACAATGAGCAGTTCTTC

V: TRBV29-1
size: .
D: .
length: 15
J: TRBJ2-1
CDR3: CSVEDGDNSYNEQFF
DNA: TGCAGCGTTGAAGATGGGGACAACTCCTACAATGAGCAGTTCTTC

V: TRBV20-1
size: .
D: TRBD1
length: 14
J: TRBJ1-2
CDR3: CSAGGIRGTYGYTF
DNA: TGCAGTGCTGGCGGGATCAGGGGGACCTATGGCTACACCTTC

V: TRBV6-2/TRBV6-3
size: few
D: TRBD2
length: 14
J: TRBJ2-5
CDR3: CASSASGVGETQYF
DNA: TGTGCCAGCAGTGCCAGCGGGGTGGGGGAGACCCAGTACTTC

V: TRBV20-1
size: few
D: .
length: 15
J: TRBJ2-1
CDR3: CSARDKQRHYNEQFF
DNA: TGCAGTGCTAGAGATAAACAGAGACACTACAATGAGCAGTTCTTC

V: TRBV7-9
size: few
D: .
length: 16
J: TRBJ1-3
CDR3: CASSPRRVGSGNTIYF
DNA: TGTGCCAGCAGCCCGCGACGTGTCGGCTCTGGAAACACCATATATTTT

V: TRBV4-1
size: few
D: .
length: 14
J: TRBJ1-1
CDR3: CASRGFLKGTEAFF
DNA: TGCGCCAGCAGGGGGTTTCTGAAGGGGACTGAAGCTTTCTTT

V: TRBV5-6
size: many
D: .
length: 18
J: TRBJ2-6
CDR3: CASSLALGESYGANVLTF
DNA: TGTGCCAGCAGCTTGGCCTTGGGTGAGTCATATGGGGCCAACGTCCTGACTTTC

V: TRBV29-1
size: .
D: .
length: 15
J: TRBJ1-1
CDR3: CSVEGSGLVNTEAFF
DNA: TGCAGCGTTGAAGGGTCAGGTTTGGTGAACACTGAAGCTTTCTTT

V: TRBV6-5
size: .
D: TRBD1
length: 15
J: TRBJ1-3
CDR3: CASGTGGTFGNTIYF
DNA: TGTGCCAGCGGGACAGGGGGAACCTTTGGAAACACCATATATTTT

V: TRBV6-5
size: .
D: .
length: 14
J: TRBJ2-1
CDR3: CASSYRDGHNEQFF
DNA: TGTGCCAGCAGTTACCGGGACGGCCACAATGAGCAGTTCTTC

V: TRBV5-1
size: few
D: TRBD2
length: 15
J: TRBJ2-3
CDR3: CASRGLAASTDTQYF
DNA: TGCGCCAGCCGAGGACTAGCGGCTAGCACAGATACGCAGTATTTT

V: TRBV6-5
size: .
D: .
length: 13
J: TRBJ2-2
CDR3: CAAAGPNTGELFF
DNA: TGTGCCGCGGCGGGCCCGAACACCGGGGAGCTGTTTTTT

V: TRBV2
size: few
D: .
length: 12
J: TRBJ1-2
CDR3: CASSENAYGYTF
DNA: TGTGCCAGCAGTGAGAACGCCTATGGCTACACCTTC